These 15 T cell receptor beta chains were all obtained from the same sample, sequenced in a study of blood T cells in healthy people across ages. Sample-barcoded 5' priming and a J-beta primer mix drove a second PCR of roughly 7 to 11 cycles. TCRdb processed the 5' RACE reads anew with MiXCR; each CDR3 protein has one entry. The sample shows about 1.6 million distinct CDR3 sequences, about 32% of them seen only once. The specimen was blood. The receptors derive from a woman aged 25 to 39 in good health.

The V and J genes are TRBV6-2 or TRBV6-3 and TRBJ2-3, with TRBD1 as a possible D gene (5 bases). The CDR3 totals 15 residues. V dropped 2 bases and J dropped 3 bases, with 12 bases sitting between them. Per germline, CDR1 MNHEY and CDR2 SVGEGT. Written as DNA, the CDR3 is TGTGCCAGCAGTTACGAGACAGATCTAACAGATACGCAGTATTTT. This sequence encodes CASSYETDLTDTQYF.

Worth noting for this clonotype: This may stem from a read error, because a much larger clone lies one nucleotide away. J is TRBJ2-1 and V is TRBV4-1; D may be TRBD2 (6 bases). Looked up from germline, CDR1 is MGHRA and CDR2 is YSYEKL. The CDR3 is made up of 15 amino acids. The CDR3 spells CASGQRLGPYNEQFF. The CDR3 coding sequence is TGCGCCAGCGGCCAACGACTAGGCCCCTACAATGAGCAGTTCTTC.

The gene calls are TRBV7-9 and TRBJ2-5; D is unclear. This CDR3 comprises 13 residues. In germline, CDR1 is SEHNR, CDR2 FQNEAQ (reference sequence). The V and J ends lost 3 bases and 3 bases respectively, with 8 bases between them. The CDR3 DNA reads as TGTGCCAGCAGCTTGCCCCCAGAAGAGACCCAGTACTTC. Protein product: CASSLPPEETQYF.

Notes on this clonotype: A much larger clone sits a single nucleotide away, making a read error possible. The chain recombines TRBV4-1 with TRBJ2-7; 12 bases align to TRBD2. V lost 4 bases and J lost 7; bases outside the gene matches: 8. Germline CDR1 reads MGHRA; CDR2 reads YSYEKL. There are 15 residues in the CDR3. The CDR3 region is CASSRRLAGAWEQYF. CDR3 coding DNA: TGCGCCAGCAGCCGCCGACTAGCGGGAGCTTGGGAGCAGTACTTC.

This clonotype came up many times. V and J are TRBV7-3 and TRBJ2-1; D unclear. CDR1 is SGHTA, CDR2 FQGTGA, per germline. Trimming pared 6 bases from V and 2 bases from J, leaving 8 bases between. The CDR3 spans 13 residues. CDR3 protein: CASSPRPYNEQFF. The CDR3 bases are TGTGCCAGCAGTCCCCGGCCCTACAATGAGCAGTTCTTC. The full variable domain, completed using reference TRBV7-3 and TRBJ2-1, is GAGVSQTPSNKVTEKGKYVELRCDPISGHTALYWYRQSLGQGPEFLIYFQGTGAADDSGLPNDRFFAVRPEGSVSTLKIQRTERGDSAVYLCASSPRPYNEQFFGPGTRLTVL.

The chain carries TRBV20-1 and TRBJ2-1; no clear D. Germline V gene lookup returns CDR1 DFQATT and CDR2 SNEGSKA (reference sequence). The V gene lost 1 base and the J gene lost 7 bases, with 8 bases spanning the gap. The CDR3 loop spans 12 amino acids. CDR3 sequence (DNA): TGCAGTGCTAGAGGGATTGGGAATGAGCAGTTCTTC. Protein: CSARGIGNEQFF.

This rearrangement joins TRBV6-6 to TRBJ1-6; D uncertain. Germline-derived CDR1 and CDR2 are MNHNY and SVGAGI (reference sequence). This CDR3 contains 14 residues. Trimming removed 4 bases at V and 7 bases at J, with 11 bases between. The CDR3 DNA sequence: TGTGCCAGCAGTTCCGGGCCTACAAATTCACCCCTCCACTTT. This codes for CASSSGPTNSPLHF.

The chain carries TRBV5-1 and TRBJ1-1; tentative D call: TRBD1 (5 bases). Germline V lookup: CDR1 SGHRS, CDR2 YFSETQ. The CDR3 extends over 15 amino acids. V was pared by 7 bases and J by 2 bases, with 18 bases between. The CDR3 DNA reads TGCGCCAGCGGCTGGGGACCTGGAGCCAACACTGAAGCTTTCTTT. It specifies CASGWGPGANTEAFF.

A few counts support this clonotype. This rearrangement joins TRBV5-8 to TRBJ1-6; the D gene is possibly TRBD1 (5 bases). CDR1 is SGHTS, CDR2 YDEGEE, per germline. V was shortened by 2 bases and J by 7 bases, with 13 bases between the two germline ends. This CDR3 is built from 15 residues. The CDR3 nucleotides are TGTGCCAGCAGCTTCTCCGGACGGGGGAATTCACCCCTCCACTTT. Translation gives CASSFSGRGNSPLHF.

The chain carries TRBV4-1 and TRBJ1-2, with no clear D. From germline, CDR1 is MGHRA and CDR2 YSYEKL. CDR3 length equals 17 residues. V was clipped by 0 bases and J by 8 bases, with 22 bases between them. The CDR3 sequence: CASSQDRVGLAGSGYTF. Here the CDR3 DNA reads TGCGCCAGCAGCCAAGATCGGGTCGGTCTTGCTGGATCAGGCTACACCTTC.

V is TRBV27 and J is TRBJ2-1; 10 nucleotides match TRBD2. Per germline, CDR1 MNHEY and CDR2 SMNVEV (reference sequence). The CDR3 extends over 16 amino acids. J gave up 0 bases and V 8 bases, and 7 bases lay outside the gene matches. The CDR3 nucleotides are TGTGCCAGCTTAGTCAGCGGGGGGGCCTCCTACAATGAGCAGTTCTTC. This gives the protein CASLVSGGASYNEQFF.

With regard to this clonotype: This may stem from a read error, because a much larger clone lies one nucleotide away. The rearrangement links TRBV10-3 to TRBJ2-4; 9 nucleotides agree with TRBD1. The end of the DNA aligns better with TRBJ2-7, so the J call may be wrong. Germline lookup yields CDR1 ENHRY and CDR2 SYGVKD. The CDR3 runs 16 residues. CDR3: CAISDFRTGASYEQYF. As DNA, the CDR3 is TGTGCCATCAGTGATTTCAGGACAGGGGCGTCCTACGAGCAGTACTTC.

This clonotype was seen only a few times. An end of the junction does not agree with germline; a read error may underlie this. The chain recombines TRBV4-1 with TRBJ2-5; D is ambiguous. The J call is in doubt because the DNA end fits TRBJ2-7 better. From germline, CDR1 is MGHRA and CDR2 YSYEKL. CDR3 size: 12 residues. The CDR3 DNA reads TGCGCCGGCAGCCAAGTTCCGTACGAGCAGTACTTC. Protein: CAGSQVPYEQYF.

This chain uses TRBV29-1 with TRBJ1-1; D is undetermined. V dropped 7 bases and J dropped 7 bases, with 10 bases sitting between them. Germline CDR1 is SQVTM and CDR2 is ANQGSEA. The CDR3 consists of 10 residues. CDR3 nucleotide sequence: TGCAGCGCCGGAGGCGGTGAAGCTTTCTTT. It codes for CSAGGGEAFF.

This clonotype was recorded many times. This rearrangement joins TRBV5-1 to TRBJ2-7; perhaps D is TRBD1 or TRBD2 (5 bases each). The CDR3 spans 14 residues. Germline V gives CDR1 SGHRS, CDR2 YFSETQ. Trimming left V 9 bases short and J 3 bases short, with 19 bases between. The chain's CDR3 is CANDPGPLNYEQYF. The CDR3, as DNA: TGCGCCAACGATCCGGGACCACTTAACTACGAGCAGTACTTC.